This entry concerns a single T cell receptor beta chain. What it binds is not known. At one of its ends the junction is not consistent with the germline gene, which may arise from a read error. Primers included in the PCR were 60 Vbeta and 13 Jbeta primers. Only in-frame clones appear in the TCRdb table, and some are missing; sequencing was by immunoSEQ multiplex PCR. The repertoire holds around 150,000 clones, with roughly 85% as singletons. The data originate from a study of cytomegalovirus exposure and HLA in healthy donors. Study observations and caveats: Segments of the TCR beta V type were, in most cases, productive about 90% or about 30% of the time in an earlier analysis.

CDR1 and CDR2 (germline): SEHNR, FQNEAQ (reference sequence). The CDR3 loop spans 13 amino acids. The material sequenced was PBMCs. This TCR came from a man aged 18 to 29 in good health and CMV-seropositive. V usage is TRBV7-9 and J usage is TRBJ1-2; possibly TRBD1 for D (6 bases). The DNA of the CDR3 is TGTTCCAGCAGCTCGGTCAGGGGAGAGGGCTACACCTTC. It specifies CSSSSVRGEGYTF.